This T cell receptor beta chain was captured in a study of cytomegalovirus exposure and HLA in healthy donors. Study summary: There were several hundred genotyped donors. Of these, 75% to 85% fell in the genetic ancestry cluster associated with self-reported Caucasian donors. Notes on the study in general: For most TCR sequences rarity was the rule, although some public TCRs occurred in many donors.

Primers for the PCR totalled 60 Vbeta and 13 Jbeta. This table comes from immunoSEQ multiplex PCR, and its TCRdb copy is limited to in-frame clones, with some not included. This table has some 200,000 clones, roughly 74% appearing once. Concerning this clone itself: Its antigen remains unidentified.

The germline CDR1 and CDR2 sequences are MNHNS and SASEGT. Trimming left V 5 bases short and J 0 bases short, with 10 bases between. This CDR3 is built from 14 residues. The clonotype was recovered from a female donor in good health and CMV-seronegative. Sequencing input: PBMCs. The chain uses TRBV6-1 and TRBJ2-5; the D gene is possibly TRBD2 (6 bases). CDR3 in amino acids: CASSRGINQETQYF. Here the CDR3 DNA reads TGTGCCAGCAGTCGCGGGATTAACCAAGAGACCCAGTACTTC.